This TCR beta chain was identified in a study of CD8 T cells in Susac syndrome. Regarding this clonotype: Its target is unknown.

TCR beta from blood CD8+ and CD4+ T cells was sequenced. Study observations and caveats: The study's TCR sequencing and HLA analysis covered a relatively small number of individuals, and the study acknowledged this.

There are 14 residues in the CDR3. The V and J ends lost 0 bases and 5 bases respectively, with 12 bases between them. CDR1 is SGHNT and CDR2 is YYREEE in the germline V gene (reference sequence). With random hexamers, reverse transcription was performed on about 0.45 to 1 ug of RNA. TCRdb re-analysed the immunoSEQ multiplex PCR reads in MiXCR, keeping a single row per CDR3 protein. The table records some 300,000 distinct CDR3 sequences, 75% to 85% of them present only once. The sequence was obtained from a human donor with multiple sclerosis. The rearrangement links TRBV5-4 to TRBJ2-7; perhaps TRBD2 as D (5 bases). The specimen sequenced was CD8+ T cells from PBMCs. The chain's CDR3 is CASSLGAGGNEQYF. The CDR3 DNA reads TGTGCCAGCAGCTTGGGGGCCGGAGGCAACGAGCAGTACTTC. Using reference TRBV5-4 and TRBJ2-7 for the parts outside the CDR3, the full variable domain is ETGVTQSPTHLIKTRGQQVTLRCSSQSGHNTVSWYQQALGQGPQFIFQYYREEENGRGNFPPRFSGLQFPNYSSELNVNALELDDSALYLCASSLGAGGNEQYFGPGTRLTVT.